The clone carrying this T cell receptor beta chain was seen once. This sample is drawn from a study of blood T cell repertoires in COVID-19. At the level of the study: The cDNA or gDNA used as material had been derived from T cells, B-cell-depleted T cells, or PBMCs.

As originally analysed: Estimated nucleated cell counts came from reference gene primer amplification. Only in-frame clones appear in the TCRdb table, and some are missing; sequencing was by immunoSEQ multiplex PCR. V, J and clone size reflect that table, while D and trimming were determined from the DNA. The sample records 200,000 to 250,000 clones, 84% being singletons. Sequencing was done on a sample of peripheral blood. The receptor's source is a man aged 45-65 years with acute or convalescent COVID-19.

DNA of the CDR3: TGTGCCAGCTCACTAGGACAGGGAGGCTCCGGAAACACCATATATTTT. Amino acids: CASSLGQGGSGNTIYF. The J gene is TRBJ1-3, the V gene TRBV18, with 8 positions matching TRBD1. CDR1 and CDR2 from the germline V gene are KGHSH and LQKENI. With V trimmed by 4 bases and J by 4 bases, 9 bases remained unmatched. CDR3 size: 16 residues.